This T cell receptor (gamma chain) appears in the sequencing data of a study of gamma-delta chains in newborns, infants, children. Across the whole study: Microbial exposure reportedly drives polyclonal innate γδ T cell expansion after birth.

This CDR3 comprises 15 residues. The germline V gene has CDR1 GITISATS and CDR2 ISYDGTV (reference sequence). TCRdb reanalysed the reads via CATT. This repertoire shows roughly 1,000 gamma-chain clones, around 4% found once; its top ten account for more than 20%. This clone was recorded a few times. Being one base from a much bigger clone, this may be a read error. Sequencing input: blood. The TCR sequence derives from a child who was a newborn, infant or young child, either healthy, febrile or measles-vaccinated (not recorded which). The genes are TRGV9 and TRGJP. CDR3 DNA: TGTGCCTTGTGGGAGTCAGAGTTTGGCAAAAAAATCAAGGTATTT. Protein product: CALWESEFGKKIKVF.